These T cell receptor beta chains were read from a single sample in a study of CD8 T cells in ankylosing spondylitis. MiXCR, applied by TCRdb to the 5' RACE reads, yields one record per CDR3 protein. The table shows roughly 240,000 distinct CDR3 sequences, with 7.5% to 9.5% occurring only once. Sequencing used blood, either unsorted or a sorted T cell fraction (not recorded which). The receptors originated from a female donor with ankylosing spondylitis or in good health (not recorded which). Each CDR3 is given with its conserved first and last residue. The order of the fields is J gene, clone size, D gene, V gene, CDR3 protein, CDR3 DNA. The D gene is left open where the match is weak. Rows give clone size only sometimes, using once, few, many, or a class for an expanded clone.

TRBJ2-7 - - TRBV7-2 CASSLGVLATYEQYF TGTGCCAGCAGCTTAGGGGTGCTAGCCACCTACGAGCAGTACTTC
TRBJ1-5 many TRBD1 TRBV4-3 CASSQDWPTGGSQPQHF TGCGCCAGCAGCCAAGATTGGCCCACAGGGGGGAGTCAGCCCCAGCATTTT
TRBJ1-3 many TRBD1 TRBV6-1 CASSAQGAWGNTIYF TGTGCCAGCAGCGCCCAGGGGGCATGGGGAAACACCATATATTTT
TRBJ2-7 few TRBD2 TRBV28 CASSQTSWYEQYF TGTGCCAGCAGTCAGACTAGCTGGTACGAGCAGTACTTC
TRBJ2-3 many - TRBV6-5 CASSYGISSTDTQYF TGTGCCAGCAGTTACGGGATATCTAGCACAGATACGCAGTATTTT
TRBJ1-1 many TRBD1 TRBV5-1 CASSRGTGSNTEAFF TGCGCCAGCAGCAGGGGGACAGGGTCGAACACTGAAGCTTTCTTT
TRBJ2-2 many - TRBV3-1 CASLGVNTGELFF TGTGCCAGCCTGGGGGTGAACACCGGGGAGCTGTTTTTT
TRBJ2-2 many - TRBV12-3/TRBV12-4 CASTRSQTLTGELFF TGTGCCAGCACCCGCAGCCAGACTCTCACCGGGGAGCTGTTTTTT
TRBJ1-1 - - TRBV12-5 CASAFGGGAEAFF TGTGCTAGTGCCTTCGGGGGGGGCGCTGAAGCTTTCTTT
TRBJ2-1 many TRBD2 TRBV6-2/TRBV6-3 CASSWGGTSYNEQFF TGTGCCAGCTCCTGGGGGGGAACCTCCTACAATGAGCAGTTCTTC
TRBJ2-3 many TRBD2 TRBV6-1 CASSGDSGSLGTDTQYF TGTGCCAGTAGCGGAGATAGCGGGAGTCTGGGCACAGATACGCAGTATTTT